The 17 T cell receptor beta chains below all came from one sample that was sequenced in a study of cytomegalovirus exposure and HLA in healthy donors. The primer mix had 60 Vbeta and 13 Jbeta primers. TCRdb's copy holds only in-frame clones and misses some; the assay was immunoSEQ multiplex PCR. The sample holds approximately 140,000 clones, more than 60% seen once. The sequencing input was PBMCs. Source of these receptors: a female donor in good health and CMV-seronegative.

The chain is built from TRBV1 and TRBJ2-1; whether TRBD1, the table's D call, matches the DNA was not checked. TRBV1 has pseudogene status. CDR3 length: 17 residues. The CDR3, as DNA: TGCACCAGCAGCCCGATACCCGACAGCAGCTCCTACAATGAGCAGTTCTTC. Its translation: CTSSPIPDSSSYNEQFF.

The chain carries TRBV6-6 and TRBJ1-1; 9 bases align to TRBD1. This CDR3 comprises 15 residues. Germline V gene data show CDR1 as MNHNY and CDR2 as SVGAGI (reference sequence). V trimming: 4 bases; J trimming: 4 bases; junction bases outside the gene matches: 7. This chain's CDR3 is CASSLPGQGTTEAFF. The CDR3 DNA is TGTGCCAGCAGTTTACCGGGACAGGGAACCACTGAAGCTTTCTTT.

The J gene is TRBJ2-5, the V gene TRBV7-8; TRBD1 is a possible D gene (7 bases). The V gene lost 4 bases and the J gene lost 3 bases, with 18 bases spanning the gap. Per germline, CDR1 SGHVS and CDR2 FQNEAQ. The CDR3 is 16 amino acids. CDR3 bases: TGTGCCAGCAGCTCCCCCGGAGGGGGCCTAGAAGAGACCCAGTACTTC. Translated: CASSSPGGGLEETQYF.

This clone was found a few times. The chain recombines TRBV12-5 with TRBJ2-1, with 9 positions matching TRBD2. Per germline, CDR1 LGHNT and CDR2 FRNRAP. There are 15 residues in the CDR3. V lost 1 base and J lost 8; bases outside the gene matches: 6. CDR3 bases: TGTGCTAGTGGTTTGGGACTAGCGGAGACGGATGAGCAGTTCTTC. This sequence encodes CASGLGLAETDEQFF. The full variable domain, rest sourced from reference TRBV12-5 and TRBJ2-1, is DARVTQTPRHKVTEMGQEVTMRCQPILGHNTVFWYRQTMMQGLELLAYFRNRAPLDDSGMPKDRFSAEMPDATLATLKIQPSEPRDSAVYFCASGLGLAETDEQFFGPGTRLTVL.

A few counts support this clone. This rearrangement joins TRBV18 to TRBJ2-1, with 12 bases matching TRBD1. V gave up 3 bases and J gave up 6 bases; unmatched junction bases: 3. Germline CDR1 KGHSH, CDR2 LQKENI. The CDR3 totals 15 residues. DNA for the CDR3: TGTGCCAGCTCACCGGGACAGGGGGCACCCAATGAGCAGTTCTTC. This codes for CASSPGQGAPNEQFF.

The chain combines TRBV18 with TRBJ1-1; D remains unclear. CDR1 is KGHSH, CDR2 LQKENI, per germline. Trimming took 4 bases from V and 0 from J, leaving 15 bases between them. This CDR3 region has 16 residues. The CDR3 nucleotides are TGTGCCAGCTCACGGGCGAGGGCTACGATGAACACTGAAGCTTTCTTT. The encoded protein is CASSRARATMNTEAFF.

The table lists this clone with a few counts. The V call is TRBV18, the J call TRBJ2-3; 14 nucleotides line up with TRBD2. Germline V CDR1 and CDR2: KGHSH, LQKENI. V was clipped by 4 bases and J by 3 bases; unmatched bases: 9. The length of the CDR3 is 18 residues. The CDR3 spells CASSQLRTSGRLTDTQYF. CDR3 DNA sequence: TGTGCCAGCTCACAGCTACGGACTAGCGGGAGGTTGACAGATACGCAGTATTTT.

This chain uses TRBV15 with TRBJ1-4; 7 bases are shared with TRBD1. This CDR3 has 15 residues. Germline V CDR1 and CDR2: LNHNV, YYDKDF (reference sequence). Germline trimming cut 4 bases from V and 1 base from J; bases unmatched to any gene: 3. In DNA form, the CDR3 reads TGTGCCACCAGCAAACGACAGGGAACTAATGAAAAACTGTTTTTT. Translation: CATSKRQGTNEKLFF.

The chain links TRBV14 to TRBJ2-1; D perhaps matches TRBD1 (5 bases). V lost 6 bases and J 4 bases, leaving 16 bases between the germline ends. The CDR3 consists of 15 residues. The germline CDR1 and CDR2 sequences are SGHDN and FVKESK. The CDR3 DNA reads as TGTGCCAGCAGTACACCCCAGGGTACTTACAATGAGCAGTTCTTC. It is translated as CASSTPQGTYNEQFF.

The V gene is TRBV15, the J gene TRBJ2-3; D gene ambiguous. Trimming pared 5 bases from V and 1 base from J, leaving 7 bases between. There are 13 residues in the CDR3. Germline V lookup: CDR1 LNHNV, CDR2 YYDKDF (reference sequence). CDR3 amino acids: CATSLRGTDTQYF. The CDR3 nucleotides are TGTGCCACCAGCCTCCGGGGCACAGATACGCAGTATTTT.

The CDR3 reads CASSQRGLGETGLVTDTQYF. Written as DNA, the CDR3 is TGTGCCAGCAGCCAGAGAGGCTTAGGAGAAACGGGACTAGTGACAGATACGCAGTATTTT. The rearrangement links TRBV4-2 to TRBJ2-3; TRBD2 aligns across 8 bases. J lost 3 bases, V lost 3 bases, and 20 bases had no gene match. This CDR3 has 20 residues. Germline CDR1 is LGHNA and CDR2 is YNFKEQ.

The chain uses TRBV27 and TRBJ2-3; 9 bases fit TRBD2. The germline CDR1 and CDR2 sequences are MNHEY and SMNVEV (reference sequence). The CDR3 covers 17 residues. Unmatched junction bases numbered 13, after V lost 5 bases and J lost 4 bases. The CDR3 loop reads CASSPRGAGGRADTQYF. The CDR3 DNA reads as TGTGCCAGCAGTCCCAGGGGGGCGGGAGGGAGGGCAGATACGCAGTATTTT.

The chain has TRBV30 and TRBJ1-5; no clear D. The CDR3 length is 12 residues. The germline V gene has CDR1 GTSNPN and CDR2 SVGIG (reference sequence). V lost 1 base and J lost 4, with 5 bases in between. The CDR3, as DNA: TGTGCCTGGAGTGACAAGAATCAGCCCCAGCATTTT. It is translated as CAWSDKNQPQHF.

The chain couples TRBV19 to TRBJ2-7; D is unresolved. Between the trimmed V and J ends, which lost 5 bases and 5 bases, there was a span of 10 bases. CDR1 and CDR2 from the germline V gene are LNHDA and SQIVND (reference sequence). This CDR3 contains 12 residues. The CDR3, as DNA: TGTGCCAGTAGTCGTGACAACCACGAGCAGTACTTC. This codes for CASSRDNHEQYF.

The chain joins TRBV6-6 to TRBJ1-2; perhaps TRBD1 as D (6 bases). Germline values: CDR1 MNHNY, CDR2 SVGAGI (reference sequence). The CDR3 totals 14 residues. The V end was cut by 0 bases, the J end by 11 bases, with 16 bases between. The CDR3 coding sequence is TGTGCCAGCAGTTACTCGAGTGCAGACAGGCGGTACACCTTC. Translating it yields CASSYSSADRRYTF.

This clone was detected only once. This chain joins TRBV18 and TRBJ2-1, with 8 bases that match TRBD2. V trimming: 2 bases; J trimming: 9 bases; junction bases outside the gene matches: 15. This CDR3 comprises 17 residues. CDR1 is KGHSH, CDR2 LQKENI, per germline. The DNA of the CDR3 is TGTGCCAGCTCACCAGCCGGACGGGGGGGAGCGACTACTGAGCAGTTCTTC. The encoded protein is CASSPAGRGGATTEQFF.

The chain links TRBV19 to TRBJ1-2; no clear D. V was pared by 7 bases and J by 4 bases, with 16 bases between. The CDR3 runs to 14 residues. Germline V gene sequence: CDR1 LNHDA, CDR2 SQIVND (reference sequence). Here the CDR3 reads CASTPTPDFYGYTF. The CDR3 bases are TGTGCCAGTACCCCTACGCCAGACTTCTATGGCTACACCTTC. The entire variable domain, with the rest obtained from reference TRBV19 and TRBJ1-2, is as follows: DGGITQSPKYLFRKEGQNVTLSCEQNLNHDAMYWYRQDPGQGLRLIYYSQIVNDFQKGDIAEGYSVSREKKESFPLTVTSAQKNPTAFYLCASTPTPDFYGYTFGSGTRLTVV.